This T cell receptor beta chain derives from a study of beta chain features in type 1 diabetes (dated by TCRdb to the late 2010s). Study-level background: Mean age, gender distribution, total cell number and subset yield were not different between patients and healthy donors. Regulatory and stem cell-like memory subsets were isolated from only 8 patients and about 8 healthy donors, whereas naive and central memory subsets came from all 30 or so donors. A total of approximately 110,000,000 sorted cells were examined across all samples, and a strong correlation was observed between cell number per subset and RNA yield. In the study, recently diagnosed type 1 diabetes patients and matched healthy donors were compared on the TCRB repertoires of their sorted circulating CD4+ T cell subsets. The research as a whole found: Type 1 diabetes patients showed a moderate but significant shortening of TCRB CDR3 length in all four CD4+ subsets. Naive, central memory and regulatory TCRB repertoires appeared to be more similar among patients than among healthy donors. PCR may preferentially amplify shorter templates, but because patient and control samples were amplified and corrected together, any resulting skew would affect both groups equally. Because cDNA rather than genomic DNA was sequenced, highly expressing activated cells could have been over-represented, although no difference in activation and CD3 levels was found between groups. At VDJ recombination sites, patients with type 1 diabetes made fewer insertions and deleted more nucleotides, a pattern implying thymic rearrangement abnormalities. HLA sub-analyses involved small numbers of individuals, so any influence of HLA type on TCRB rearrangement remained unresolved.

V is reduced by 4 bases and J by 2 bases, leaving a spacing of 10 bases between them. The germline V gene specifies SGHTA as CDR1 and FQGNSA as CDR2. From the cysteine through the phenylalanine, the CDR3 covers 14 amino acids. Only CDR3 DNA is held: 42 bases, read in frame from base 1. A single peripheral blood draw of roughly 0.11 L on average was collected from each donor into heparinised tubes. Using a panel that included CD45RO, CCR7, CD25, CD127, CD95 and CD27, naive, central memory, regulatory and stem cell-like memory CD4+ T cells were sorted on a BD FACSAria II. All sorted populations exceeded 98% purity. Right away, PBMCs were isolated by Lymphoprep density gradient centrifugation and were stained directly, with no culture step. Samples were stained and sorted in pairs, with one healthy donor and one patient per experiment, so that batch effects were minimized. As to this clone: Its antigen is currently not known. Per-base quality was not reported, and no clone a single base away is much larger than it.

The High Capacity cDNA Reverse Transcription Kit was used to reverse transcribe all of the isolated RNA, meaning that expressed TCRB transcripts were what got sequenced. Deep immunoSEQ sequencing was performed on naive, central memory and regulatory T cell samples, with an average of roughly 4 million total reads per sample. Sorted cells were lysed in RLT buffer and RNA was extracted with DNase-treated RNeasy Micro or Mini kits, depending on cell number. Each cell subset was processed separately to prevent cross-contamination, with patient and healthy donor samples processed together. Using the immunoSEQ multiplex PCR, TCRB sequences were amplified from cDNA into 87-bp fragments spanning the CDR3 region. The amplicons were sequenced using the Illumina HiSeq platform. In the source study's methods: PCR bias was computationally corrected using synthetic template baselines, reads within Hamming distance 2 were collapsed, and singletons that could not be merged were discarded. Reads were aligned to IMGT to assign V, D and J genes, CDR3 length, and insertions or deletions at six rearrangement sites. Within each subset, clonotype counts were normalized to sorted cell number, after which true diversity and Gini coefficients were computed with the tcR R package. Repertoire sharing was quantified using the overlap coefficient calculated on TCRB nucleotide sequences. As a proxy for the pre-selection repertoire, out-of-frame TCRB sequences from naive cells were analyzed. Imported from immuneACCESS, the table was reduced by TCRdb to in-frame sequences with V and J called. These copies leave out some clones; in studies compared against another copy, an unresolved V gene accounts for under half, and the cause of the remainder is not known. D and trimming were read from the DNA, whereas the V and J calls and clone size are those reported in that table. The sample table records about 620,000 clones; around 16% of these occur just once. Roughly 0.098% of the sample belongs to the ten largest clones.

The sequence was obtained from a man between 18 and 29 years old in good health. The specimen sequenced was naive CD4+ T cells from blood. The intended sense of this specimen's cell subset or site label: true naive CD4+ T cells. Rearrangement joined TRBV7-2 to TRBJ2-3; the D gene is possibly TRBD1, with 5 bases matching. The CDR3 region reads CASSSRQITDTQYF. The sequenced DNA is TGTGCCAGCAGCTCCAGACAGATCACAGATACGCAGTATTTT.